This section outlines one T cell receptor (beta chain) sequence together with its context. Its cognate antigen is unknown. The table came from immunoSEQ multiplex PCR; TCRdb's copy has only in-frame clones and leaves some out. Of about 77,000 clones in the sample, around 87% were seen once. This entry comes from a study of OX40 agonist ivuxolimab in advanced cancers. Study-wide context: Participants, around 80% male, averaged roughly 55 years of age, ranging from about 23 to 90. People who had prior anti-PD-1, anti-PD-L1 or anti-CTLA-4 therapy could take part, and about 40% had some. Study results and caveats: Some of the lowest clonal expansion was seen in partial responders at 0.1-3.0 mg/kg.

This CDR3 spans 14 amino acids. Germline loops: CDR1 GTSNPN, CDR2 SVGIG (reference sequence). V dropped 0 bases and J dropped 1 base, with 8 bases sitting between them. The chain joins TRBV30 to TRBJ2-3; D is uncertain. This clonotype was obtained from an adult with an advanced solid tumor such as melanoma, head and neck, liver or kidney cancer. The material was CD4+ or CD8+ T cells sorted from blood, obtained in a trial of the OX40 agonist ivuxolimab. The chain's CDR3 is CAWSVRQGTDTQYF. The CDR3 bases are TGTGCCTGGAGTGTACGTCAGGGCACAGATACGCAGTATTTT.